These T cell receptor beta chains were read from a single sample in a study of cytomegalovirus exposure and HLA in healthy donors. Sequencing was performed with immunoSEQ multiplex PCR; in TCRdb, only in-frame clones are kept and a portion is missing. The sample carries about 140,000 clones, roughly 87% recorded once. Material for sequencing was PBMCs. Every receptor here comes from a woman aged 35 to 49 in good health and CMV-seronegative. CDR3s include the opening cysteine and the closing phenylalanine or tryptophan. A D gene is named only where the DNA matches it firmly. A row's size may be missing; if present it is once, few, many or a size class.

CDR3aa	CDR3nt	abundance	d_gene	v_gene	j_gene
CASGLEESGRGYEQYF	TGTGCCAGCGGCTTAGAAGAAAGCGGCAGGGGATACGAGCAGTACTTC	-	-	TRBV11-3	TRBJ2-7
CASSKVGNQETQYF	TGTGCCAGCAGCAAAGTGGGCAACCAAGAGACCCAGTACTTC	-	-	TRBV21-1	TRBJ2-5
CASSSRVGAGGNTIYF	TGTGCCAGCAGTTCCCGAGTGGGGGCAGGGGGAAACACCATATATTTT	-	-	TRBV6-5	TRBJ1-3
CASSPGGLAGYNEQFF	TGTGCCAGCAGCCCTGGGGGACTAGCGGGCTACAATGAGCAGTTCTTC	-	TRBD2	TRBV9	TRBJ2-1
CASSNRVEQYF	TGTGCCAGCAGTAACAGGGTCGAGCAGTACTTC	-	-	TRBV6-1	TRBJ2-7
CASSVGGSSVYEQYF	TGTGCCAGCAGCGTAGGGGGCAGTTCGGTCTACGAGCAGTACTTC	-	-	TRBV9	TRBJ2-7
CASSLARLVNEQFF	TGCGCCAGCAGCTTGGCGAGGTTGGTCAACGAGCAGTTCTTC	-	-	TRBV5-1	TRBJ2-1
CAISGTSGRLTVNEQFF	TGTGCCATCAGTGGGACTAGCGGGAGGCTTACGGTTAATGAGCAGTTCTTC	-	TRBD2	TRBV10-3	TRBJ2-1
CASSTSGRADETQYF	TGTGCCAGCAGTACTAGCGGGAGGGCCGATGAGACCCAGTACTTC	-	TRBD2	TRBV27	TRBJ2-5
CASSLVKASGISYEQYF	TGTGCCAGCAGCTTAGTAAAGGCTAGCGGGATTTCCTACGAGCAGTACTTC	-	TRBD2	TRBV11-3	TRBJ2-7
CSAMDSMNTEAFF	TGCAGCGCTATGGACAGCATGAACACTGAAGCTTTCTTT	-	-	TRBV29-1	TRBJ1-1
CASSEDQEGGETQYF	TGTGCCAGCAGTGAAGATCAGGAGGGAGGAGAGACCCAGTACTTC	-	-	TRBV6-1	TRBJ2-5
CASSWGQYEQYF	TGTGCCAGCAGTTGGGGGCAATACGAGCAGTACTTC	-	-	TRBV28	TRBJ2-7
CASSRLAGGSAEETQYF	TGTGCCAGTAGCCGACTAGCGGGAGGGAGTGCGGAAGAGACCCAGTACTTC	-	TRBD2	TRBV19	TRBJ2-5
CASSPGGWRNTEAFF	TGTGCCAGCAGCCCCGGTGGTTGGAGGAACACTGAAGCTTTCTTT	-	-	TRBV9	TRBJ1-1
CASSIWAGAFSNQPQHF	TGTGCCAGTAGTATCTGGGCAGGGGCCTTTAGCAATCAGCCCCAGCATTTT	-	-	TRBV19	TRBJ1-5
CASSSDRVSLPQHF	TGTGCCAGCAGTTCGGACAGGGTGTCTCTGCCCCAGCATTTT	-	TRBD1	TRBV27	TRBJ1-5
CASRPAPTSGIYEQYF	TGTGCCAGCAGGCCCGCCCCGACTAGCGGGATCTACGAGCAGTACTTC	-	TRBD2	TRBV7-2	TRBJ2-7
CASSPPGNTEAFF	TGCGCCAGCAGCCCCCCAGGGAACACTGAAGCTTTCTTT	once	-	TRBV5-4	TRBJ1-1
CASSPLAGNTGELFF	TGTGCCAGCAGTCCACTTGCCGGTAACACCGGGGAGCTGTTTTTT	-	-	TRBV28	TRBJ2-2
CASSPGLGGLYEQYF	TGTGCCAGCTCACCAGGCTTAGGCGGGCTGTACGAGCAGTACTTC	-	-	TRBV18	TRBJ2-7
CASSEIGDRGPGNQPQHF	TGTGCCAGCAGTGAAATAGGAGACAGGGGACCGGGCAATCAGCCCCAGCATTTT	-	TRBD1	TRBV6-1	TRBJ1-5
CASSEGVGTGVYEQYF	TGTGCCAGCAGTGAAGGGGTGGGGACAGGGGTCTACGAGCAGTACTTC	-	TRBD1	TRBV6-1	TRBJ2-7
CASSVLTDTQYF	TGTGCCAGCAGCGTTCTAACAGATACGCAGTATTTT	-	-	TRBV9	TRBJ2-3
CASSGTRETQYF	TGTGCCAGCAGCGGGACTAGAGAGACCCAGTACTTC	-	TRBD2	TRBV2	TRBJ2-5
CASSQDRGSPQHF	TGTGCCAGCAGCCAAGACAGGGGATCGCCCCAGCATTTT	-	-	TRBV4-2	TRBJ1-5
CAWSKAGSYEQYF	TGTGCCTGGAGTAAAGCGGGCTCCTACGAGCAGTACTTC	-	-	TRBV30	TRBJ2-7
CASSYFGGRGYTF	TGTGCCAGCAGTTACTTTGGGGGGAGAGGCTACACCTTC	-	-	TRBV6-5	TRBJ1-2
CASSTGTGGSGANVLTF	TGTGCCAGCAGCACCGGGACAGGGGGATCAGGGGCCAACGTCCTGACTTTC	-	TRBD1	TRBV5-4	TRBJ2-6
CSVAPRAGGTEAFF	TGCAGCGTTGCCCCCCGGGCAGGGGGGACTGAAGCTTTCTTT	-	TRBD1	TRBV29-1	TRBJ1-1
CAISDGLHQPQHF	TGTGCCATCAGTGACGGACTACATCAGCCCCAGCATTTT	-	-	TRBV10-3	TRBJ1-5
CASSYSPGGEQYF	TGTGCCAGCAGTTACTCTCCCGGAGGCGAGCAGTACTTC	-	-	TRBV6-6	TRBJ2-7
CASSAWQGGNYEQYF	TGTGCCAGCTCTGCGTGGCAGGGGGGTAACTACGAGCAGTACTTC	-	-	TRBV6-5	TRBJ2-7
CASGTGGQPQHF	TGTGCCAGCGGGACAGGGGGGCAGCCCCAGCATTTT	-	TRBD1	TRBV7-6	TRBJ1-5
CASAIVTTGGPSEQFF	TGTGCCAGCGCCATTGTGACGACGGGAGGGCCGAGTGAGCAGTTCTTC	-	TRBD2	TRBV5-6	TRBJ2-1
CAWSVPGTGDSYEQYF	TGTGCCTGGAGTGTACCCGGGACAGGGGACTCCTACGAGCAGTACTTC	-	TRBD1	TRBV30	TRBJ2-7
CASSFFPQGARDGYTF	TGTGCCAGCAGCTTCTTTCCCCAGGGGGCAAGAGATGGCTACACCTTC	-	TRBD1	TRBV5-6	TRBJ1-2
CASSDTSGSDNEQFF	TGCGCCAGCAGCGATACTAGCGGGTCTGACAATGAGCAGTTCTTC	once	TRBD2	TRBV4-1	TRBJ2-1
CASSRDSQETQYF	TGTGCCAGCAGCCGGGACTCCCAAGAGACCCAGTACTTC	-	-	TRBV9	TRBJ2-5
CASKGQGFLGEQYF	TGCGCCAGCAAGGGACAGGGCTTCCTCGGCGAGCAGTACTTC	-	TRBD1	TRBV5-1	TRBJ2-7
CASSIGLASTYEQYF	TGTGCCAGTAGTATCGGGCTAGCGAGTACTTACGAGCAGTACTTC	-	-	TRBV19	TRBJ2-7
CASSLLAGWGNEQFF	TGTGCCAGCAGCTTATTAGCGGGGTGGGGCAATGAGCAGTTCTTC	-	TRBD2	TRBV7-9	TRBJ2-1
CASSQGTGGGHEQYF	TGTGCCAGCAGCCAAGGGACGGGAGGGGGCCACGAGCAGTACTTC	few	-	TRBV4-2	TRBJ2-7
CSVVGGSGRSSYEQYF	TGCAGCGTTGTAGGGGGGAGCGGGAGGAGCTCCTACGAGCAGTACTTC	-	TRBD2	TRBV29-1	TRBJ2-7
CASSLGFGNEQFF	TGTGCCAGCAGCTTAGGGTTCGGCAATGAGCAGTTCTTC	-	-	TRBV7-9	TRBJ2-1
CASSERDSGYTF	TGTGCCAGCAGTGAGAGGGACAGCGGCTACACCTTC	few	TRBD1	TRBV25-1	TRBJ1-2
CASSLARRGNTEAFF	TGTGCCAGCAGCTTAGCAAGAAGGGGGAACACTGAAGCTTTCTTT	-	-	TRBV7-2	TRBJ1-1
CASSPWGDQPQHF	TGTGCCAGCAGCCCCTGGGGGGATCAGCCCCAGCATTTT	-	-	TRBV7-2	TRBJ1-5
CASTSLAGEIYEQYF	TGTGCCAGCACCTCACTAGCGGGGGAGATTTACGAGCAGTACTTC	-	TRBD2	TRBV6-5	TRBJ2-7
CASSTGGTGGEKLFF	TGCGCCAGCAGCACCGGGGGGACAGGAGGTGAAAAACTGTTTTTT	-	TRBD1	TRBV5-1	TRBJ1-4
CASSPGQGRTGELFF	TGCGCCAGCAGCCCCGGACAGGGAAGGACCGGGGAGCTGTTTTTT	-	TRBD1	TRBV5-1	TRBJ2-2
CASSILTGDNQPQHF	TGTGCCAGCAGTATTCTAACAGGGGATAATCAGCCCCAGCATTTT	-	TRBD1	TRBV28	TRBJ1-5
CASSLSRNNEQFF	TGTGCCAGCAGCTTAAGCAGAAACAATGAGCAGTTCTTC	-	-	TRBV7-3	TRBJ2-1
CASSTGTQQETQYF	TGTGCCAGCAGCACCGGGACTCAGCAAGAGACCCAGTACTTC	-	-	TRBV7-2	TRBJ2-5
CASRPGSGQRNYGYTF	TGTGCCAGCAGGCCCGGGTCGGGACAGCGGAACTATGGCTACACCTTC	-	TRBD1	TRBV7-2	TRBJ1-2
CASSQEPGQGIQYF	TGCGCCAGCAGCCAAGAACCAGGCCAGGGGATTCAGTACTTC	-	-	TRBV4-3	TRBJ2-4
CASSLDRYAGNTIYF	TGTGCCAGCAGCCTTGACAGGTATGCCGGAAACACCATATATTTT	-	-	TRBV9	TRBJ1-3